This T cell receptor (beta chain) comes out of a study of cytomegalovirus exposure and HLA in healthy donors (dated by TCRdb to between 2016 and 2019). At the level of the whole study: An earlier analysis of approximately 600 of the donors reported roughly 270 Gb of sequence data and 100 million to 140 million unique TCR beta sequences from roughly 200 million T cells. An early release covering roughly 580 HLA-typed donors comprised approximately 300 gigabases of sequencing data and roughly 86 million unique TCR sequences. Of the approximately 400 genotyped donors, about 84% fell in the genetic ancestry cluster associated with self-reported Caucasian donors. The study was designed to test whether signatures of past pathogen exposure could be identified by cataloging public T cell receptors. The study profiled the T cell repertoires of 500 to 800 subjects by immunosequencing and related them to cytomegalovirus serostatus. A separate validation cohort of roughly 110 different subjects was used in addition to the roughly 700-subject first cohort. To predict cytomegalovirus infection status, the study brought together high-throughput TCR immunosequencing, statistical association of individual TCRs with disease status, and machine learning. A later analysis re-examined previously published TCR beta repertoires from around 670 donors and added high-resolution HLA genotyping to investigate patterns of TCR occurrence. The later analysis used no new phenotypic data to find candidate immune exposures, relying instead on TCR beta sequences and their occurrence across donors. An earlier analysis of around 580 of the donors used high-throughput TCR beta sequencing to judge whether each TCR beta V gene segment behaved as functional or pseudogenic. Donor age, sex, ethnicity and CMV serostatus were compiled alongside the repertoire data. A later genetic analysis used genome-wide SNP genotypes for about 65% of the roughly 670 donors, treating that subset as a discovery cohort. Every repertoire in the discovery cohort had been generated on one and the same sequencing platform. Both class I and class II loci were covered by HLA typing, at four-digit resolution. Typing coverage varied by locus: roughly 629-640 donors for A, B, C, DRB1 and DQB1; roughly 560 for DQA1; around 570 for DPA1; fewer than 480 for DPB1. A few DR-DQ haplotypes were treated as single units for association and clustering because of strong linkage in the cohort. Across around 400 genotyped donors of the cohort, an average of about 240,000 unique TCR beta nucleotide sequences per donor were sequenced, and roughly 20% of those sequences were non-productive. General findings and caveats noted by the study authors: For the cohort, immune exposure information was limited to CMV serostatus. In a later analysis, several top co-occurrence clusters were reported to appear linked to parvovirus B19, influenza, CMV and Epstein-Barr virus. A later analysis found that most CMV-associated TCR beta chains appeared HLA-restricted, with HLA associations seemingly driven largely by CMV exposure. In a later analysis, HLA-associated TCR beta chains were found to be more clonally expanded and to have lower generation probabilities than equally common non-associated chains. A later genetic analysis associated a missense DCLRE1C variant with V-gene and J-gene trimming of TCR beta chains, and an independent cohort replicated the association. Because HLA typing was missing for some donors at each locus, association tests included only the typed subset. Most TCR sequences were observed very rarely across donors, whereas some public TCRs were present in many individuals. Some IMGT-functional V segments, including TRBV6-2 and TRBV6-3, could not be distinguished by the 87-base-pair reads and were therefore excluded. Linkage disequilibrium might explain the correlated functional status among segregating V segments, but an unknown experimental factor could not be excluded. In a later analysis, around 15,000 TCR beta sequences were associated with specific HLA alleles at a false discovery rate of 0.05. When HLA alleles, especially DR and DQ, strongly co-occurred, attributing TCR associations to individual alleles was difficult. A further reported finding was that TCR beta sequences accurately predicted the HLA-A and HLA-B alleles for most subjects in the first cohort. In a later analysis, TCR association rates were found to vary across HLA loci, with the most associated TCRs seen for DRB1 alleles and the fewest for HLA-C alleles. Sequencing depth was assumed to be roughly uniform across donors in the presence/absence analyses, though that assumption may not hold. In vitro tests confirmed that a few of the cytomegalovirus-associated TCR beta chains recognize cytomegalovirus antigens. The authors suggested that the approach could potentially be generalized to other disease states and immunological phenotypes. The earlier analysis of about 600 of the donors excluded some 15 rarely observed V segments, including chromosome 9 orphons, because counts were too low. Cytomegalovirus status was reported to be diagnosed by the classifier with high specificity and sensitivity in both the original and validation cohorts. Broadly in line with IMGT annotations, most TCR beta V segments showed up in productive rearrangements about 87% or about 30% of the time in an earlier analysis of a few hundred of the donors. According to a later genetic analysis, donors in an Asian-associated ancestry cluster had fewer N-insertions in productive TCRs than the approximately 630-donor mean. This cohort had only TCR beta chains sequenced, and the lack of alpha or paired-chain data limited which features could be detected. The study gave a list of 150 to 200 TCR beta chains associated with cytomegalovirus. A cluster of highly shared sequence variants was judged likely to represent a technical artifact of the sequencing pipeline.

Trimming accounts for 5 bases at V and 5 bases at J, while the number of junction bases matched to no gene is 10. From the germline V gene (reference sequence), CDR1 is LNHDA and CDR2 is SQIVND. The CDR3 runs 16 amino acids, cysteine and phenylalanine included. The CDR3 DNA has 48 bases and is translated from base 1. Library construction relied on the immunoSEQ multiplex PCR assay. For the multiplex PCR, a mixture combining 60 forward primers for TCR Vbeta segments and 13 reverse primers for TCR Jbeta segments was used. A multiplex PCR assay on genomic DNA amplified the CDR3 region of rearranged TCR beta genes. The amplified TCR beta libraries were sequenced on the Illumina HiSeq System as 87-base-pair reads. As for the original processing: A later analysis tallied roughly 80 million unique TCR beta chains across the 666 repertoires, and approximately 9.9 million of those chains were shared by two or more donors. A nearest-neighbor algorithm error-corrected the raw reads and collapsed the reads into unique sequences, merging closely related sequences to remove PCR and sequencing errors. V, D and J gene segments were assigned by aligning CDR3 sequences to IMGT reference sequences. For a sequence to be retained, at least a six-nucleotide match to both a V gene segment and a J gene segment was required. Rearrangements were called productive when the CDR3 lacked stop codons and stayed in frame with V and J; all others were non-productive. Following IMGT convention, CDR3 was defined as the stretch from the second conserved V-encoded cysteine to the conserved J-encoded phenylalanine. The earlier analysis of 587 of the donors excluded any sequence lacking an unambiguous match to a single V gene segment. An earlier analysis of 587 of the donors classified V segments as functional when productive rearrangements were above 56.7% and as segregating when the standard deviation between donors was above 5%. To diagnose cytomegalovirus status from the catalog of TCR beta chain sequences, a statistical classification framework was built. V and J gene assignment, in a later analysis, came from comparing TCR nucleotide sequences with IMGT/GENE-DB human TR gene sequences. In a later analysis, CDR3 sequences and most-parsimonious VDJ recombination scenarios were assigned using the TCRdist pipeline. In a later analysis, every TCR beta chain was defined by the combination of its CDR3 amino acid sequence and its V-gene family, and reads without a unique V-gene family were dropped. To address suspected cross-contamination and a sequencing artifact, a later analysis removed several hundred highly shared, low-generation-probability nucleotide sequences. In a later analysis, a clonal expansion index for each public chain was calculated from normalized within-repertoire ranks of inferred template counts. A later analysis computed generation probabilities with a VDJ recombination model fitted to out-of-frame rearrangements, and checked the results against IGoR. In a later analysis, TCR-TCR, TCR-HLA and TCR-CMV co-occurrence was scored with hypergeometric tests, and a repertoire-size bias correction was applied to TCR pairs. In a later analysis, false discovery rates were estimated by permuting HLA or CMV assignments 20 times. In a later analysis, co-occurring TCRs were grouped using DBSCAN, and TCRdist sequence similarity was added for clustering within HLA-allele-positive subsets. For co-occurrence clustering, repertoires with fewer than 30,000 or more than 120,000 public chains were excluded, along with five repertoires with anomalous nucleotide sharing. This is the immuneACCESS table as TCRdb keeps it, with only in-frame sequences that have V and J called. A part of the clones is gone; compared with another copy, unresolved V genes explain less than half, and the rest is unexplained. V and J calls and clone size are copied from that table; D and trimming were computed from the DNA. The sample table shows about 140,000 clones, and nearly 90% are seen once. Roughly 0.5% of the sample lies in the top ten.

On this clone itself: Its antigen is not yet known. No base qualities exist here, and no much larger clone lies one base off it.

The cohort consisted of some 670 healthy bone marrow donors. At the time of sampling, all cohort members were nominally healthy, though unrecorded immune exposures were likely present. The donor tested CMV seronegative and was one of the 352 seronegative cohort members. A peripheral blood sample was collected from each donor, and TCR beta sequencing was performed on peripheral blood mononuclear cells. The Qiagen DNeasy Blood Extraction Kit was used to extract genomic DNA from the blood cell samples. This chain is built from TRBV19 and TRBJ1-1; 11 bases in the middle match TRBD1. This TCR derives from a woman in her forties in good health and CMV-seronegative. The specimen was PBMCs. The CDR3 region: CASSSLDRGRGTEAFF. Here is the DNA: TGTGCCAGTAGTTCCCTGGACAGGGGGCGCGGGACTGAAGCTTTCTTT.